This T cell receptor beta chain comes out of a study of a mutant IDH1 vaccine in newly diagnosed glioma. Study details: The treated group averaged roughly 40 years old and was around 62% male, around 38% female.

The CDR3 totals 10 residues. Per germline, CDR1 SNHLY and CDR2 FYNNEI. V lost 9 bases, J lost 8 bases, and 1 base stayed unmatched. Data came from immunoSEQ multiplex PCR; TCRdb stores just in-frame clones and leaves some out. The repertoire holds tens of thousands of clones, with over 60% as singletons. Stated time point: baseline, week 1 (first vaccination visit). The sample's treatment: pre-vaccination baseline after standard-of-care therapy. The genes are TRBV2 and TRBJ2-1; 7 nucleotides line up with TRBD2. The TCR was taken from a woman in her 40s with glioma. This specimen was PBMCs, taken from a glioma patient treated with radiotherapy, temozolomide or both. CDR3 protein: CARGRDEQFF. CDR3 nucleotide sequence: TGTGCCAGAGGGAGGGATGAGCAGTTCTTC.